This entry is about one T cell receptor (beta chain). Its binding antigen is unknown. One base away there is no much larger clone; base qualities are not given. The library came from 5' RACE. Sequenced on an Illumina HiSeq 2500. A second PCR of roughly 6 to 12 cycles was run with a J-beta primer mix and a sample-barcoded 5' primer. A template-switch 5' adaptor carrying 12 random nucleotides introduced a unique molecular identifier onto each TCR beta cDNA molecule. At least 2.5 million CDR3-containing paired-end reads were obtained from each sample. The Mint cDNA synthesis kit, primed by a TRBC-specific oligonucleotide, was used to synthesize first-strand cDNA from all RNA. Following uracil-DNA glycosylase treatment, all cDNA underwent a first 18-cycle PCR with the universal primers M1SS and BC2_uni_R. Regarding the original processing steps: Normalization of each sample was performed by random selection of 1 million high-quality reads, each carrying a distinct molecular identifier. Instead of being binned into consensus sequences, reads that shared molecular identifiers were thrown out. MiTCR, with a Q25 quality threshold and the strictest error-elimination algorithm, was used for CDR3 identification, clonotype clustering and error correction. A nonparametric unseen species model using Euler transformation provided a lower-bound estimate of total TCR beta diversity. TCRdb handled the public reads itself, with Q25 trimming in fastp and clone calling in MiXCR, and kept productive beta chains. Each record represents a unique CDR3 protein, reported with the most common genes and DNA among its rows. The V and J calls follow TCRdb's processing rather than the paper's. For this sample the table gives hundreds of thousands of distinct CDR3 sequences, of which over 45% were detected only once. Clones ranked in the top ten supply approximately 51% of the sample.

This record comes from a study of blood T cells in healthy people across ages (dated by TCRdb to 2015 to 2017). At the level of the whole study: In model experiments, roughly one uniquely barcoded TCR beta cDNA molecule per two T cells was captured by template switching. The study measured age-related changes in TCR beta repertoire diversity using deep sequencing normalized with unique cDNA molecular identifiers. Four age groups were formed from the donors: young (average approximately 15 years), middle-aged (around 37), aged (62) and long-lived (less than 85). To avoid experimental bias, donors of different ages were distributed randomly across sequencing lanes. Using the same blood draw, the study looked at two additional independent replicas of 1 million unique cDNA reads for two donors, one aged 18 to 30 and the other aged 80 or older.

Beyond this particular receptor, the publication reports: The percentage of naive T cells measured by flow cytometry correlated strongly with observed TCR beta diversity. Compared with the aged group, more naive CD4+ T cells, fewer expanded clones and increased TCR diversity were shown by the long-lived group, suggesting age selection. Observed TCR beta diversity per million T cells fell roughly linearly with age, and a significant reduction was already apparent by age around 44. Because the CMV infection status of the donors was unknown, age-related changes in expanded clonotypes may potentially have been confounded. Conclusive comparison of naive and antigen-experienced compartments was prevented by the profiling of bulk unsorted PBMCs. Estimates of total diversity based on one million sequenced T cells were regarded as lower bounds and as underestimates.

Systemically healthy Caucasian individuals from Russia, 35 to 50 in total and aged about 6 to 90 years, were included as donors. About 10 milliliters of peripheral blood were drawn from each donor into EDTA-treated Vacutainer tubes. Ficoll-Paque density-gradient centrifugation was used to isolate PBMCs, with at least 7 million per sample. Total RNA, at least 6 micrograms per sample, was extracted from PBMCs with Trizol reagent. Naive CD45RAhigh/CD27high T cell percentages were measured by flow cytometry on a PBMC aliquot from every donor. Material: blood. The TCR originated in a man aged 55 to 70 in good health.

The DNA sequence follows: TGCGCCAGCAGCTTGGGTCAGAGCTATGGCTACACCTTC. Translated, it gives CASSLGQSYGYTF. This chain joins TRBV5-1 to TRBJ1-2; the D gene assignment is ambiguous. V loses 0 bases, J loses 4 bases, and the germline ends lie 7 bases apart. CDR1 and CDR2 are drawn from the germline V gene: SGHRS, YFSETQ. The CDR3 measures 13 amino acids from cysteine to phenylalanine. Only the CDR3 region is kept as DNA, spanning 39 bases read in frame from base 1.